These 13 T cell receptor beta chains were all obtained from the same sample, sequenced in a study of Ad26.COV2.S vaccination and SARS-CoV-2 variants. Profiling relied on immunoSEQ multiplex PCR, and the TCRdb table lists in-frame clones only, not all of them. Of some 250,000 clones in the sample, 85% to 90% were seen once. Sample treatment: about 20 received Ad26.COV2.S at low or high dose, single or two shots; 5 received placebo; per-sample allocation not given. Collection of samples fell on day 63 after the first vaccine or placebo injection. This specimen consisted of peripheral blood, obtained in a trial of Ad26.COV2.S vaccine versus placebo. These receptors all come from a person aged 18-60 years who received the Ad26.COV2.S COVID-19 vaccine or a placebo.

The chain carries TRBV7-9 and TRBJ2-5; 13 nucleotides line up with TRBD2. The CDR3 covers 16 residues. The V segment lost 5 bases and the J segment 4 bases; nucleotides outside the gene matches: 7. Germline assignment: CDR1 SEHNR and CDR2 FQNEAQ (reference sequence). DNA of the CDR3: TGTGCCAGCAGCCCCGGACTAGCGGGGGATATAGAGACCCAGTACTTC. Amino acids: CASSPGLAGDIETQYF.

The chain couples TRBV6-5 to TRBJ2-7, with D possibly TRBD1 on 5 matching bases. The germline V gene has CDR1 MNHEY and CDR2 SVGAGI. Trimming pared 6 bases from V and 1 base from J, leaving 10 bases between. This CDR3 contains 13 residues. CDR3 in amino acids: CASSETVSYEQYF. The CDR3 nucleotides are TGTGCCAGCAGCGAGACAGTATCCTACGAGCAGTACTTC.

The CDR3 nucleotides read TGTGCCAGCAGGACAGCGGGGATAAGCACAGATACGCAGTATTTT. Protein product: CASRTAGISTDTQYF. This sequence joins TRBV7-9 and TRBJ2-3; 7 bases map to TRBD2. From germline, CDR1 is SEHNR and CDR2 FQNEAQ (reference sequence). The CDR3 is 15 amino acids. Unmatched junction bases numbered 6, after V lost 6 bases and J lost 0 bases.

The rearrangement uses TRBV4-1 and TRBJ2-3; unclear D gene. CDR1 MGHRA and CDR2 YSYEKL come from the germline V gene. The CDR3 loop spans 15 amino acids. The V and J ends lost 3 bases and 0 bases respectively, with 10 bases between them. CDR3 sequence: CASSQGWLSTDTQYF. The CDR3 nucleotides read TGCGCCAGCAGCCAGGGCTGGCTAAGCACAGATACGCAGTATTTT.

The chain uses TRBV11-2 and TRBJ1-2; no reliable D call. Germline assignment: CDR1 SGHAT and CDR2 FQNNGV. Trimming shortened V by 4 bases and J by 3 bases, and 15 bases separated the two germline ends. This CDR3 spans 15 amino acids. The CDR3 DNA sequence: TGTGCCAGCAGCTCCCCTCGAAACCCGTACTATGGCTACACCTTC. As protein: CASSSPRNPYYGYTF.

This clone was recorded once. V usage is TRBV11-3 and J usage is TRBJ1-1; no reliable D call. CDR3 length: 13 residues. V dropped 0 bases and J dropped 5 bases, with 7 bases sitting between them. Germline V gene lookup returns CDR1 SGHNT and CDR2 YENEEA. CDR3 coding DNA: TGTGCCAGCAGCTTAGATATAGGAACTGAAGCTTTCTTT. The encoded protein is CASSLDIGTEAFF.

V usage is TRBV15 and J usage is TRBJ2-3; possibly TRBD1 for D (5 bases). This CDR3 region has 14 residues. V was cut by 0 bases and J by 4 bases, with 8 bases left in between. CDR1 is LNHNV, CDR2 YYDKDF, per germline (reference sequence). CDR3 DNA: TGTGCCACCAGCAGAGACAGGGCGTCAGATACGCAGTATTTT. It translates to CATSRDRASDTQYF.

This chain uses TRBV28 with TRBJ2-2; TRBD1 agrees at 7 bases. Germline CDR1 reads MDHEN; CDR2 reads SYDVKM. CDR3 length: 14 amino acids. Trimming cost V 5 bases and J 3 bases; bases outside gene matches: 3. The CDR3 here is CASSGTGDTGELFF. The CDR3 DNA is TGTGCCAGCAGTGGAACAGGGGACACCGGGGAGCTGTTTTTT.

CDR3 amino acids: CASSLGTWGEQYF. For the CDR3, the DNA is TGTGCCAGCAGCTTAGGGACGTGGGGCGAGCAGTACTTC. V usage is TRBV5-6 and J usage is TRBJ2-7, with D possibly called TRBD1 or TRBD2 (5 bases each). The CDR3 runs 13 residues. In germline, CDR1 is SGHDT, CDR2 YYEEEE. V was shortened by 2 bases and J by 6 bases, with 12 bases between the two germline ends.

The chain links TRBV7-2 to TRBJ1-4; D is perhaps TRBD1 (5 bases). Germline values: CDR1 SGHTA, CDR2 FQGNSA. Trimming shortened V by 3 bases and J by 3 bases, and 11 bases separated the two germline ends. This CDR3 is 15 amino acids long. The CDR3 loop is CASSLGGAPNEKLFF. The CDR3 nucleotides are TGTGCCAGCAGCTTGGGAGGGGCTCCTAATGAAAAACTGTTTTTT.

Only one count was recorded for this clone. The chain combines TRBV19 with TRBJ2-3; 7 bases line up with TRBD1. The CDR3 spans 16 residues. CDR1 LNHDA and CDR2 SQIVND come from the germline V gene (reference sequence). V gave up 3 bases and J gave up 4 bases; unmatched junction bases: 10. CDR3 residues: CASSIEGGEDSDTQYF. In DNA form, the CDR3 reads TGTGCCAGTAGTATCGAAGGGGGCGAGGATTCAGATACGCAGTATTTT. The whole variable domain, remainder taken from reference TRBV19 and TRBJ2-3, is DGGITQSPKYLFRKEGQNVTLSCEQNLNHDAMYWYRQDPGQGLRLIYYSQIVNDFQKGDIAEGYSVSREKKESFPLTVTSAQKNPTAFYLCASSIEGGEDSDTQYFGPGTRLTVL.

The chain carries TRBV9 and TRBJ2-1; D perhaps matches TRBD2 (7 bases). Germline loops: CDR1 SGDLS, CDR2 YYNGEE. V shed 0 bases and J shed 0 bases, with 10 bases lying between them. CDR3 length equals 16 residues. CDR3 nucleotides: TGTGCCAGCAGCGTAGAGGGGGGGAGCTCCTACAATGAGCAGTTCTTC. It is translated as CASSVEGGSSYNEQFF.

This chain links TRBV4-3 with TRBJ2-2; 9 bases line up with TRBD1. The CDR3 sequence is 20 residues long. The V gene end was trimmed by 4 bases and the J gene end by 0 bases; junction bases not matched to a gene: 15. Per germline, CDR1 LGHNA and CDR2 YSLEER. The CDR3 spells CASSLEVGTGMLANTGELFF. In nucleotides, the CDR3 is TGCGCCAGCAGCCTCGAAGTAGGGACAGGGATGCTGGCGAACACCGGGGAGCTGTTTTTT.